The source of this T cell receptor beta chain is a study of graft-versus-host responses after intestinal transplantation. Study-level points and caveats: High graft-versus-host to host-versus-graft clonal ratios were seen in allografts of patients with graft-donor T cell macrochimerism.

TCRdb's copy holds only in-frame clones and misses some; the assay was immunoSEQ multiplex PCR. The sample consists of about 9,000 clones, about 30% of them appearing once. Co-plated with around 200,000 CFSE-labeled responder cells were around 200,000 irradiated, violet-dye-labeled stimulator cells. CDR1 and CDR2 from the germline V gene are LNHNV and YYDKDF (reference sequence). The junction had 10 bases not matched to a gene; V was cut back by 3 bases and J by 2 bases. This CDR3 is built from 16 residues. V usage is TRBV15 and J usage is TRBJ2-7; TRBD2 matches 7 bases. The receptor comes from a human patient who was an organ donor for intestinal transplantation. Sequenced material: alloreactive CD8+ T cells from a mixed lymphocyte reaction culture, taken before transplantation. Described subset: CFSE-low proliferating T cells sorted from approximately 6-day pre-transplant mixed lymphocyte reaction (GvH or HvG direction). The CDR3 loop reads CATSSWLSAGAYEQYF. CDR3 coding DNA: TGTGCCACCAGCAGTTGGTTATCGGCGGGGGCCTACGAGCAGTACTTC.